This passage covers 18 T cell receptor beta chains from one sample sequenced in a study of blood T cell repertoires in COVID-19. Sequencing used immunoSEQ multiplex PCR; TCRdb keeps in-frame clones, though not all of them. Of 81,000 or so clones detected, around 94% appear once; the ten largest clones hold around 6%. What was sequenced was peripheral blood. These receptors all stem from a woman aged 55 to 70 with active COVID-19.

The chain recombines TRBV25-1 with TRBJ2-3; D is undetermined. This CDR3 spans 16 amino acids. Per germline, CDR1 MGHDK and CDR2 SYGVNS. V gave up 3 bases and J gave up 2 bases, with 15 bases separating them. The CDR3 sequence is CASSDRSGPVTDTQYF. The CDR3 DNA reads TGTGCCAGCAGTGATAGGAGTGGCCCCGTCACAGATACGCAGTATTTT.

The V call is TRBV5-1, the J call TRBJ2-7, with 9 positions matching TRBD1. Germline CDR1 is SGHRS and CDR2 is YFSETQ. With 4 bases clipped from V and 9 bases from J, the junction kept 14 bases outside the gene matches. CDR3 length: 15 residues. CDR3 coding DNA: TGCGCCAGCAGCAGGGGGGACAGGGAGCCCCCTCGGCAGTACTTC. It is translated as CASSRGDREPPRQYF.

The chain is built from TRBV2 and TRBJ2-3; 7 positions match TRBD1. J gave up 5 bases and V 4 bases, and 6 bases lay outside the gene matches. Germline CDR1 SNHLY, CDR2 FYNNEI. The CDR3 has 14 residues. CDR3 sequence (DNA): TGTGCCAGCAGTGTTTTGACAGGGTTAGATACGCAGTATTTT. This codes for CASSVLTGLDTQYF.

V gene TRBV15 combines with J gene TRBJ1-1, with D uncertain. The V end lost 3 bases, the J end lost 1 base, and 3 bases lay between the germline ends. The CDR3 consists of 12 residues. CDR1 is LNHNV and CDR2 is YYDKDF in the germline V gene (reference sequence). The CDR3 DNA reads TGTGCCACCAGCAGGGCGAACACTGAAGCTTTCTTT. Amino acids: CATSRANTEAFF.

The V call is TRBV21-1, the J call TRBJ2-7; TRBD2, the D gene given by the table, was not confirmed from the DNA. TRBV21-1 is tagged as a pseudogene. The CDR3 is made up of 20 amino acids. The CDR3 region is CASSKADRLGLAGGYYEQYF. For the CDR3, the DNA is TGTGCCAGCAGCAAAGCGGACCGGTTGGGGCTAGCGGGGGGTTACTACGAGCAGTACTTC.

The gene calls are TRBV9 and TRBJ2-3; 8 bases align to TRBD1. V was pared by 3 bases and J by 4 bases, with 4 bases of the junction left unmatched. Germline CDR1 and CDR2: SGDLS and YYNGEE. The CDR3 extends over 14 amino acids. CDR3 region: CASSAGQGPDTQYF. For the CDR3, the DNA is TGTGCCAGCAGCGCCGGACAGGGACCAGATACGCAGTATTTT.

CDR3 amino acids: CASSGGGAETQYF. In DNA, the CDR3 is TGTGCCAGCAGCGGCGGGGGGGCTGAGACCCAGTACTTC. The chain links TRBV5-8 to TRBJ2-5; 9 positions agree with TRBD2. Trimming took 4 bases from V and 5 from J; bases not matched to a gene: 3. The CDR3 length is 13 residues. Germline V gene sequence: CDR1 SGHTS, CDR2 YDEGEE.

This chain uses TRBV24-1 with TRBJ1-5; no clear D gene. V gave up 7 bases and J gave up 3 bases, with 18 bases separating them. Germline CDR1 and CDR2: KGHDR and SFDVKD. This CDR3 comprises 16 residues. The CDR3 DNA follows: TGTGCCACCAGCGCTCACGAATCTAAAAACAATCAGCCCCAGCATTTT. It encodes CATSAHESKNNQPQHF.

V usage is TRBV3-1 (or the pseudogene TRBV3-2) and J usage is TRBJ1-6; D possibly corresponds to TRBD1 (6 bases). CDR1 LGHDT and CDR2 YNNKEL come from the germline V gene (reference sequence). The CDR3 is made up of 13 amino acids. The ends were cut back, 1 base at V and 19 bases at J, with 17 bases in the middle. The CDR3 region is CASSQVPTGPSHF. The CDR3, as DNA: TGTGCCAGCAGCCAAGTACCTACAGGGCCTTCTCACTTT.

The CDR3 reads CASSPNRANEQFF. The DNA for the CDR3 is TGTGCCAGCTCGCCTAACAGGGCGAATGAGCAGTTCTTC. This chain links TRBV18 with TRBJ2-1; TRBD1 is a possible D gene (6 bases). The germline gives CDR1 KGHSH, CDR2 LQKENI. There are 13 residues in the CDR3. With 6 bases removed from V and 7 bases from J, the gap between germline ends came to 13 bases.

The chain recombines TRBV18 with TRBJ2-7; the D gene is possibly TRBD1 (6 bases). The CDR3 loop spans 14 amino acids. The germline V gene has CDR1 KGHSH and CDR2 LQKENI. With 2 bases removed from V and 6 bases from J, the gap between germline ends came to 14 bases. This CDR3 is CASSPGGFRPEQYF. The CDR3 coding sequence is TGTGCCAGCTCACCAGGGGGCTTCAGGCCCGAGCAGTACTTC.

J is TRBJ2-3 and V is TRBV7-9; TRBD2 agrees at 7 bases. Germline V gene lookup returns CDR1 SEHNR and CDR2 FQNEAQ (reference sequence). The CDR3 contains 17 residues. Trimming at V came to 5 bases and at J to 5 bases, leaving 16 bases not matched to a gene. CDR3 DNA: TGTGCCAGCAGCGCTCGACTAGCACGGGAGGAGGGAGATACGCAGTATTTT. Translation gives CASSARLAREEGDTQYF.

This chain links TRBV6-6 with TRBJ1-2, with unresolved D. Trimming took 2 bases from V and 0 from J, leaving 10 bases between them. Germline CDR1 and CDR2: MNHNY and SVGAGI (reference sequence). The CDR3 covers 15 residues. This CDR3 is CASSYRKGANYGYTF. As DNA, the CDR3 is TGTGCCAGCAGTTACCGGAAGGGAGCTAACTATGGCTACACCTTC.

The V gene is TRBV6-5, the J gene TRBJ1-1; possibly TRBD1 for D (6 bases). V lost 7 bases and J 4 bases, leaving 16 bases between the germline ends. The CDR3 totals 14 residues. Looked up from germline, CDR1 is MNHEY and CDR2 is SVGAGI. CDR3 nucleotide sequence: TGTGCCAGCACCAGCAACGGGGGGGCCACTGAAGCTTTCTTT. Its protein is CASTSNGGATEAFF.

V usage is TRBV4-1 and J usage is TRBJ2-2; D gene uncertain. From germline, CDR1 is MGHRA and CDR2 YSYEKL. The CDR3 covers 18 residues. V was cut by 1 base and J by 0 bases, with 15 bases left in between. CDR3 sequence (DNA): TGCGCCAGCAGCCAAGTGCTGCTGCGAAGCGCGAACACCGGGGAGCTGTTTTTT. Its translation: CASSQVLLRSANTGELFF.

CDR3 loop: CASSFTGNTIYF. The DNA for the CDR3 is TGTGCCAGCAGTTTTACTGGAAACACCATATATTTT. The rearrangement uses TRBV12-3 or TRBV12-4 and TRBJ1-3; D gene ambiguous. V lost 3 bases and J lost 2, with 2 bases in between. The CDR3 totals 12 residues.

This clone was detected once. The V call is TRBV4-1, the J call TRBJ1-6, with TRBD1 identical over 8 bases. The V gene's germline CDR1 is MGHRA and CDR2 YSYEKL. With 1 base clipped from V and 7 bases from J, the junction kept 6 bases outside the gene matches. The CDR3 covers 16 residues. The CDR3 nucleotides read TGCGCCAGCAGCCAAGTACGAGGACAGGGCAATTCACCCCTCCACTTT. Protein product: CASSQVRGQGNSPLHF.

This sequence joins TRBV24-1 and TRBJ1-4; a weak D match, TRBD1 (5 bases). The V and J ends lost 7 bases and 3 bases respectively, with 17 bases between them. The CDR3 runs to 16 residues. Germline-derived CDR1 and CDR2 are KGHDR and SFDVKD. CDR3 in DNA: TGTGCCACCAGCGTCGGGACGGGAGACGCTAATGAAAAACTGTTTTTT. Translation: CATSVGTGDANEKLFF.